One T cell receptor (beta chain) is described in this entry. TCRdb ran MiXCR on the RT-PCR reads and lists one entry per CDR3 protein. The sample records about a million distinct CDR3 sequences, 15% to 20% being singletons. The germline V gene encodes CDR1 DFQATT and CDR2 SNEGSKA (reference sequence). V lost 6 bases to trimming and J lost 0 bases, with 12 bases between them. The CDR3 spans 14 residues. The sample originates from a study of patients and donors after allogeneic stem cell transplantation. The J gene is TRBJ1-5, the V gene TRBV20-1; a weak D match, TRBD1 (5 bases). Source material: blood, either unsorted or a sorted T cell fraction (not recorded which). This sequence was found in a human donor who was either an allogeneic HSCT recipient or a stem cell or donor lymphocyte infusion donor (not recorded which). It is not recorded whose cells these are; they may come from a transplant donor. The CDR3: CSATGAYSNQPQHF. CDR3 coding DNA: TGCAGTGCCACCGGGGCTTATAGCAATCAGCCCCAGCATTTT.